This TCR beta chain was sequenced for a study of control samples from healthy donors and cancer patients. Method: immunoSEQ multiplex PCR; TCRdb's copy keeps in-frame clones and lacks some. The sample holds around 80,000 clones, around nine tenths seen once. The germline V and J ends were trimmed by 6 bases and 0 bases, with 11 bases remaining between them. Germline lookup yields CDR1 LNHDA and CDR2 SQIVND (reference sequence). The CDR3 covers 15 residues. Source material: blood. The receptor's source is a woman aged 45-65 years in good health. The chain employs TRBV19 and TRBJ2-2; D is unresolved. The CDR3 sequence is CASRFGSSNTGELFF. In DNA form, the CDR3 reads TGTGCCAGTAGGTTTGGAAGCTCGAACACCGGGGAGCTGTTTTTT.